The rows below give T cell receptor beta chains drawn from one sample of a study of identical twins. TCRdb independently ran MiXCR on the 5' RACE reads; one entry per CDR3 protein. The sample holds hundreds of thousands of distinct CDR3 sequences; over 8.5% are singletons and the top ten take around 0.98%. These data were also reused for a study on yellow fever vaccine responses in identical twins.

The material sequenced was PBMCs. All receptors come from a woman aged 18-35 years in good health. CDR3s include the opening cysteine and the closing phenylalanine or tryptophan. A D gene is named only where the DNA matches it firmly. The listing skips clone size in some rows; elsewhere it reads once, few, many or a size class.

V gene	clone size	J gene	D gene	CDR3 protein	CDR3 DNA
TRBV20-1	many	TRBJ2-5	NA	CSARDSVRLETQYF	TGCAGTGCTAGAGATTCCGTCAGGCTAGAGACCCAGTACTTC
TRBV5-1	few	TRBJ2-7	TRBD1	CASSEGTGPAYEQYF	TGCGCCAGCAGCGAAGGGACAGGTCCCGCCTACGAGCAGTACTTC
TRBV4-3	NA	TRBJ2-1	TRBD2	CASSQTSAGGTYNEQFF	TGCGCCAGCAGCCAAACCTCAGCGGGAGGCACCTACAATGAGCAGTTCTTC
TRBV20-1	many	TRBJ2-1	TRBD2	CSAGRERSQFF	TGCAGTGCGGGGCGGGAGCGATCGCAGTTCTTC
TRBV29-1	few	TRBJ2-7	TRBD1	CSVEALGQGGSYEQYF	TGCAGCGTTGAAGCCCTTGGACAGGGAGGATCCTACGAGCAGTACTTC
TRBV10-3	few	TRBJ2-2	NA	CAISGVGPDTGELFF	TGTGCCATCAGTGGGGTGGGACCCGACACCGGGGAGCTGTTTTTT
TRBV28	few	TRBJ2-1	TRBD2	CASSFVGGGVDEQFF	TGTGCCAGCAGTTTTGTTGGCGGGGGGGTAGATGAGCAGTTCTTC
TRBV12-3/TRBV12-4	few	TRBJ2-1	TRBD2	CASSFPLAGGSNEQFF	TGTGCCAGCAGTTTCCCCCTAGCGGGAGGCTCCAATGAGCAGTTCTTC
TRBV6-5	NA	TRBJ2-3	TRBD1	CASSYSMGTGGTDTQYF	TGTGCCAGCAGTTACTCGATGGGGACAGGGGGCACAGATACGCAGTATTTT
TRBV10-3	NA	TRBJ1-5	TRBD1	CAISMGTASNQPQHF	TGTGCCATCAGTATGGGGACAGCTAGCAATCAGCCCCAGCATTTT
TRBV12-3/TRBV12-4	few	TRBJ2-2	TRBD2	CASRLAGGVSTGELFF	TGTGCCAGCAGGCTAGCGGGGGGGGTGAGCACCGGGGAGCTGTTTTTT
TRBV6-2/TRBV6-3	NA	TRBJ2-1	TRBD2	CASSYAGLAKYNEQFF	TGTGCCAGCAGTTACGCGGGACTAGCCAAGTACAATGAGCAGTTCTTC
TRBV5-1	many	TRBJ2-2	NA	CASSLGGASGELFF	TGCGCCAGCAGCTTGGGTGGTGCGTCCGGGGAGCTGTTTTTT
TRBV4-3	NA	TRBJ1-1	NA	CASSQDFEGGTEAFF	TGCGCCAGCAGCCAAGATTTCGAGGGGGGGACTGAAGCTTTCTTT
TRBV20-1	few	TRBJ2-3	TRBD2	CSARLAGSIDTQYF	TGCAGTGCTCGCCTAGCGGGATCCATAGATACGCAGTATTTT
TRBV5-1	few	TRBJ2-7	TRBD1	CASRRGPTYEQYF	TGCGCCAGCAGGAGGGGGCCGACCTACGAGCAGTACTTC
TRBV12-2	NA	TRBJ2-3	NA	CASRSQRGDCTDTQYF	TGTGCAAGTCGCTCCCAGCGGGGGGACTGCACAGATACGCAGTATTTT
TRBV15	few	TRBJ2-1	NA	CATSSRSGASYNEQFF	TGTGCCACCAGCAGTAGGAGCGGAGCCTCCTACAATGAGCAGTTCTTC
TRBV5-5	NA	TRBJ2-1	TRBD1	CASSTGTALYNEQFF	TGTGCCAGCAGCACAGGGACAGCCCTCTACAATGAGCAGTTCTTC
TRBV7-9	NA	TRBJ1-4	TRBD1	CASSLGVGQTNEKLFF	TGTGCCAGCAGCTTAGGTGTGGGACAGACAAATGAAAAACTGTTTTTT
TRBV2	few	TRBJ1-6	TRBD1	CASSLDRGGLPLHF	TGTGCCAGCAGCCTCGACAGGGGAGGTTTACCCCTCCACTTT
TRBV4-2	many	TRBJ2-2	TRBD2	CASSQLGLAVGPYTGELFF	TGTGCCAGCAGCCAACTTGGACTAGCGGTGGGGCCTTACACCGGGGAGCTGTTTTTT
TRBV27	many	TRBJ2-5	NA	CASSLSRGGSQETQYF	TGTGCCAGCAGTTTATCGAGGGGGGGATCACAAGAGACCCAGTACTTC
TRBV27	few	TRBJ2-2	NA	CASTDDGELFF	TGTGCCAGCACCGACGACGGGGAGCTGTTTTTT
TRBV4-3	few	TRBJ2-7	NA	CASSQVTPPSLSSYEQYF	TGCGCCAGCAGCCAAGTTACGCCCCCCAGTTTGAGCTCCTACGAGCAGTACTTC
TRBV15	few	TRBJ2-1	NA	CATSRVGGNEQFF	TGTGCCACCAGCAGAGTTGGGGGGAATGAGCAGTTCTTC
TRBV4-3	many	TRBJ2-4	NA	CASSRSRVAKNIQYF	TGCGCCAGCAGCCGCTCTAGGGTGGCCAAAAACATTCAGTACTTC
TRBV9	few	TRBJ2-3	NA	CATNTEGIPTDTQYF	TGTGCCACCAACACAGAAGGGATCCCCACAGATACGCAGTATTTT
TRBV3-1	NA	TRBJ1-1	NA	CASSQVGYTEAFF	TGTGCCAGCAGCCAAGTCGGGTACACTGAAGCTTTCTTT